Listed below are T cell receptor beta chains from one sample, sequenced in a study of T cell repertoires in cytomegalovirus infection. TCRdb re-analysed the reads in MiXCR, keeping a single row per CDR3 protein. Seen here are approximately 770,000 distinct CDR3 sequences, 25% to 30% observed once, and the top ten hold around 12%. Which antigens these TCRs recognize remains unknown. This material consisted of cultured CD8+ T cells from PBMCs, taken from culture after CMV antigen stimulation. Every receptor here comes from a human donor in good health (CMV status not recorded). Some clones in this sample may be carry-over from other donors' samples. CDR3s include the opening cysteine and the closing phenylalanine or tryptophan. The D gene is left open where the match is weak. Size tells how often a clone was seen (once, few, many) or the class of an expanded clone, and some rows leave it out.

v_gene: TRBV5-5; d_gene: TRBD1; j_gene: TRBJ1-4; abundance: .; CDR3aa: CASRGQVEANEKLFF; CDR3nt: TGTGCCAGCAGGGGACAGGTTGAGGCTAATGAAAAACTGTTTTTT
v_gene: TRBV27; d_gene: .; j_gene: TRBJ2-2; abundance: few; CDR3aa: CASSYQGTGELFF; CDR3nt: TGTGCCAGCAGTTACCAGGGCACCGGGGAGCTGTTTTTT
v_gene: TRBV7-6; d_gene: TRBD2; j_gene: TRBJ2-1; abundance: few; CDR3aa: CASSLEAGRVYNEQFF; CDR3nt: TGTGCCAGCAGCTTAGAGGCAGGGAGGGTATACAATGAGCAGTTCTTC
v_gene: TRBV4-3; d_gene: .; j_gene: TRBJ2-1; abundance: .; CDR3aa: CASSQTRYNEQFF; CDR3nt: TGCGCCAGCAGCCAGACCCGGTACAATGAGCAGTTCTTC
v_gene: TRBV28; d_gene: .; j_gene: TRBJ2-5; abundance: .; CDR3aa: CASSSYLDLEETQYF; CDR3nt: TGTGCCAGCAGTTCCTACCTGGACCTAGAAGAGACCCAGTACTTC
v_gene: TRBV7-4; d_gene: TRBD1; j_gene: TRBJ2-7; abundance: few; CDR3aa: CASSPRGTGKPEQYF; CDR3nt: TGTGCCAGCAGCCCCCGCGGGACAGGCAAACCCGAGCAGTACTTC
v_gene: TRBV9; d_gene: TRBD1; j_gene: TRBJ2-1; abundance: .; CDR3aa: CASSESTGYNEQFF; CDR3nt: TGTGCCAGCAGCGAGTCGACAGGGTACAATGAGCAGTTCTTC
v_gene: TRBV6-6; d_gene: .; j_gene: TRBJ2-5; abundance: .; CDR3aa: CASSYSFTGPRETRYF; CDR3nt: TGTGCCAGCAGTTACTCGTTTACAGGACCACGGGAGACCCGGTACTTC
v_gene: TRBV15; d_gene: .; j_gene: TRBJ2-1; abundance: .; CDR3aa: CATTDTGSYNEQFF; CDR3nt: TGTGCCACTACAGACACAGGTTCCTACAATGAGCAGTTCTTC
v_gene: TRBV28; d_gene: .; j_gene: TRBJ1-2; abundance: .; CDR3aa: CASSLGIGYGYTF; CDR3nt: TGTGCCAGCAGTTTGGGGATCGGCTATGGCTACACCTTC
v_gene: TRBV24-1; d_gene: .; j_gene: TRBJ1-5; abundance: .; CDR3aa: CATSEGDSNQPQHF; CDR3nt: TGTGCCACCAGCGAGGGCGATAGCAATCAGCCCCAGCATTTT
v_gene: TRBV12-5; d_gene: TRBD2; j_gene: TRBJ2-1; abundance: .; CDR3aa: CASALAVGNEQFF; CDR3nt: TGTGCTAGTGCCCTAGCGGTCGGCAATGAGCAGTTCTTC
v_gene: TRBV6-5; d_gene: .; j_gene: TRBJ1-2; abundance: few; CDR3aa: CASSYRDYYGYTF; CDR3nt: TGTGCCAGCAGTTACCGTGATTACTATGGCTACACCTTC
v_gene: TRBV5-6; d_gene: .; j_gene: TRBJ2-5; abundance: .; CDR3aa: CASSGGGALETQYF; CDR3nt: TGTGCCAGCAGTGGTGGGGGGGCGTTGGAGACCCAGTACTTC
v_gene: TRBV14; d_gene: .; j_gene: TRBJ2-2; abundance: few; CDR3aa: CASSQDLETRLDTGELFF; CDR3nt: TGTGCCAGCAGCCAAGATCTCGAGACTAGATTAGATACCGGGGAGCTGTTTTTT
v_gene: TRBV18; d_gene: TRBD2; j_gene: TRBJ2-5; abundance: .; CDR3aa: CASGTTQETQYF; CDR3nt: TGTGCCAGCGGGACTACACAAGAGACCCAGTACTTC
v_gene: TRBV6-2/TRBV6-3; d_gene: .; j_gene: TRBJ2-1; abundance: .; CDR3aa: CASSYSRTGYNEQFF; CDR3nt: TGTGCCAGCAGTTACTCCAGAACCGGGTACAATGAGCAGTTCTTC
v_gene: TRBV12-3/TRBV12-4; d_gene: .; j_gene: TRBJ1-1; abundance: few; CDR3aa: CASSRGRLEAFF; CDR3nt: TGTGCCAGCAGTCGGGGCCGTTTGGAAGCTTTCTTT
v_gene: TRBV6-5; d_gene: TRBD1; j_gene: TRBJ2-4; abundance: .; CDR3aa: CASSYSFGQGAAKNIQYF; CDR3nt: TGTGCCAGCAGTTACTCGTTCGGACAGGGGGCAGCCAAAAACATTCAGTACTTC
v_gene: TRBV4-3; d_gene: .; j_gene: TRBJ2-3; abundance: .; CDR3aa: CASSQDAGFADTQYF; CDR3nt: TGCGCCAGCAGCCAAGATGCGGGGTTTGCAGATACGCAGTATTTT
v_gene: TRBV19; d_gene: .; j_gene: TRBJ1-5; abundance: few; CDR3aa: CASIGDWNQPQHF; CDR3nt: TGTGCCAGTATTGGGGACTGGAATCAGCCCCAGCATTTT
v_gene: TRBV9; d_gene: .; j_gene: TRBJ2-1; abundance: .; CDR3aa: CASSPQPRILGDEQFF; CDR3nt: TGTGCCAGCAGCCCCCAACCCCGGATCTTAGGCGATGAGCAGTTCTTC
v_gene: TRBV19; d_gene: .; j_gene: TRBJ2-2; abundance: .; CDR3aa: CASTGGTNTGELFF; CDR3nt: TGTGCCAGTACGGGCGGGACTAACACCGGGGAGCTGTTTTTT
v_gene: TRBV4-3; d_gene: .; j_gene: TRBJ1-1; abundance: few; CDR3aa: CASSQPDREWTEAFF; CDR3nt: TGCGCCAGCAGCCAACCCGACAGAGAGTGGACTGAAGCTTTCTTT
v_gene: TRBV28; d_gene: TRBD1; j_gene: TRBJ2-1; abundance: few; CDR3aa: CASSLMTGTRTF; CDR3nt: TGTGCCAGCAGTCTAATGACAGGGACGAGGACCTTC
v_gene: TRBV7-4; d_gene: TRBD1; j_gene: TRBJ1-5; abundance: .; CDR3aa: CASSLETGGFFGNQPQHF; CDR3nt: TGTGCCAGCAGCTTAGAGACAGGGGGCTTTTTCGGCAATCAGCCCCAGCATTTT
v_gene: TRBV7-6; d_gene: TRBD1; j_gene: TRBJ1-2; abundance: .; CDR3aa: CASSSGDREANYGYTF; CDR3nt: TGTGCCAGCAGCTCTGGTGACAGGGAAGCTAACTATGGCTACACCTTC
v_gene: TRBV6-6; d_gene: .; j_gene: TRBJ2-1; abundance: .; CDR3aa: CASSYLVYNEQFF; CDR3nt: TGTGCCAGCAGTTATTTGGTCTACAATGAGCAGTTCTTC
v_gene: TRBV7-6; d_gene: .; j_gene: TRBJ2-3; abundance: .; CDR3aa: CASRGAGPLDTQYF; CDR3nt: TGTGCCAGCAGAGGGGCGGGGCCCCTCGATACGCAGTATTTT
v_gene: TRBV6-1; d_gene: TRBD1; j_gene: TRBJ2-3; abundance: .; CDR3aa: CASSDSGTGFRTDTQYF; CDR3nt: TGTGCCAGCAGTGATTCCGGGACAGGGTTTCGCACAGATACGCAGTATTTT
v_gene: TRBV7-7; d_gene: .; j_gene: TRBJ2-2; abundance: .; CDR3aa: CASSYKWAGELFF; CDR3nt: TGTGCTAGCAGCTATAAATGGGCCGGGGAGCTGTTTTTT
v_gene: TRBV25-1; d_gene: .; j_gene: TRBJ2-7; abundance: .; CDR3aa: CASSEERGATYEQYF; CDR3nt: TGTGCCAGCAGTGAAGAACGGGGCGCCACCTACGAGCAGTACTTC
v_gene: TRBV6-1; d_gene: .; j_gene: TRBJ1-5; abundance: many; CDR3aa: CATLPGFNQPQHF; CDR3nt: TGTGCCACCCTCCCGGGGTTTAATCAGCCCCAGCATTTT
v_gene: TRBV6-5; d_gene: TRBD1; j_gene: TRBJ1-1; abundance: many; CDR3aa: CASSYDRASGNTEAFF; CDR3nt: TGTGCCAGCAGTTACGACAGGGCATCAGGGAACACTGAAGCTTTCTTT
v_gene: TRBV7-9; d_gene: .; j_gene: TRBJ1-5; abundance: few; CDR3aa: CASSLSGFRSNQPQHF; CDR3nt: TGTGCCAGCAGCTTATCGGGGTTCAGGAGCAATCAGCCCCAGCATTTT
v_gene: TRBV7-8; d_gene: .; j_gene: TRBJ1-2; abundance: many; CDR3aa: CASSLASSLYGYTF; CDR3nt: TGTGCCAGCAGCTTAGCTAGTAGCCTATATGGCTACACCTTC
v_gene: TRBV19; d_gene: .; j_gene: TRBJ1-1; abundance: .; CDR3aa: CASNPPGRGGWTEAFF; CDR3nt: TGTGCCAGTAACCCCCCAGGTAGGGGAGGTTGGACTGAAGCTTTCTTT
v_gene: TRBV11-2; d_gene: .; j_gene: TRBJ2-1; abundance: few; CDR3aa: CASSLAWGPSNEQFF; CDR3nt: TGTGCCAGCAGCTTAGCCTGGGGGCCTTCCAATGAGCAGTTCTTC
v_gene: TRBV25-1; d_gene: .; j_gene: TRBJ1-2; abundance: .; CDR3aa: CASSEYKGLGYTF; CDR3nt: TGTGCCAGCAGTGAATATAAAGGGCTCGGCTACACCTTC
v_gene: TRBV29-1; d_gene: .; j_gene: TRBJ1-2; abundance: few; CDR3aa: CSVEDLGTARGYGYTF; CDR3nt: TGCAGCGTTGAAGATCTTGGGACCGCCAGAGGCTATGGCTACACCTTC
v_gene: TRBV14; d_gene: .; j_gene: TRBJ2-1; abundance: few; CDR3aa: CASRGGTSYNEQFF; CDR3nt: TGTGCCAGTCGGGGAGGGACATCTTACAATGAGCAGTTCTTC
v_gene: TRBV20-1; d_gene: .; j_gene: TRBJ1-5; abundance: few; CDR3aa: CSARVGAGAYSNQPQHF; CDR3nt: TGCAGTGCTAGAGTCGGGGCAGGGGCTTATAGCAATCAGCCCCAGCATTTT
v_gene: TRBV5-4; d_gene: .; j_gene: TRBJ1-2; abundance: few; CDR3aa: CASSAGVLTTF; CDR3nt: TGTGCCAGCAGCGCTGGAGTCCTGACGACCTTC
v_gene: TRBV7-8; d_gene: .; j_gene: TRBJ2-5; abundance: .; CDR3aa: CASSPRKTGHRETQYF; CDR3nt: TGTGCCAGCAGCCCACGAAAGACAGGTCATAGGGAGACCCAGTACTTC
v_gene: TRBV6-5; d_gene: .; j_gene: TRBJ2-2; abundance: .; CDR3aa: CASSYGGGVTGELFF; CDR3nt: TGTGCCAGCAGTTACGGGGGTGGGGTCACCGGGGAGCTGTTTTTT
v_gene: TRBV4-2; d_gene: .; j_gene: TRBJ2-3; abundance: .; CDR3aa: CASSSRTGATDTQYF; CDR3nt: TGTGCCAGCAGTTCGAGGACGGGGGCCACAGATACGCAGTATTTT
v_gene: TRBV20-1; d_gene: TRBD2; j_gene: TRBJ2-1; abundance: once; CDR3aa: CSAGEASGDHNEQFF; CDR3nt: TGCAGTGCTGGAGAGGCTAGCGGGGATCACAATGAGCAGTTCTTC
v_gene: TRBV27; d_gene: TRBD1; j_gene: TRBJ1-2; abundance: .; CDR3aa: CASSLGGGQGIIGYTF; CDR3nt: TGTGCCAGCAGTCTAGGGGGGGGACAGGGGATTATTGGCTACACCTTC
v_gene: TRBV28; d_gene: .; j_gene: TRBJ1-1; abundance: .; CDR3aa: CASRRGLNTEAFF; CDR3nt: TGTGCCAGCAGGCGGGGGCTGAACACTGAAGCTTTCTTT
v_gene: TRBV5-1; d_gene: TRBD1; j_gene: TRBJ2-5; abundance: few; CDR3aa: CASSFPGQAQETQYF; CDR3nt: TGCGCCAGCAGCTTCCCGGGACAGGCACAAGAGACCCAGTACTTC
v_gene: TRBV7-2; d_gene: .; j_gene: TRBJ2-5; abundance: .; CDR3aa: CASSFLGSSGETQYF; CDR3nt: TGTGCCAGCAGCTTCTTGGGCAGCTCGGGAGAGACCCAGTACTTC
v_gene: TRBV6-2/TRBV6-3; d_gene: .; j_gene: TRBJ1-3; abundance: few; CDR3aa: CASRRLNIGNTIYF; CDR3nt: TGTGCCAGCAGAAGACTGAACATCGGAAACACCATATATTTT
v_gene: TRBV7-2; d_gene: TRBD2; j_gene: TRBJ2-7; abundance: many; CDR3aa: CASSSQSGGTSYEQYF; CDR3nt: TGTGCCAGCAGCTCCCAAAGCGGGGGCACTTCCTACGAGCAGTACTTC
v_gene: TRBV27; d_gene: TRBD1; j_gene: TRBJ1-2; abundance: .; CDR3aa: CASSETTPRDRSSTF; CDR3nt: TGTGCCAGCAGTGAAACTACCCCCCGGGACAGGTCGTCCACCTTC
v_gene: TRBV27; d_gene: .; j_gene: TRBJ2-7; abundance: few; CDR3aa: CASSMSGAYEQYF; CDR3nt: TGTGCCAGCAGTATGTCCGGGGCCTACGAGCAGTACTTC
v_gene: TRBV6-5; d_gene: TRBD1; j_gene: TRBJ2-3; abundance: .; CDR3aa: CASSYAGQGPVPMGADTHYF; CDR3nt: TGTGCCAGCAGTTACGCTGGACAGGGCCCCGTCCCTATGGGGGCAGATACGCACTATTTT
v_gene: TRBV7-9; d_gene: .; j_gene: TRBJ2-2; abundance: .; CDR3aa: CASSLAEQTLFF; CDR3nt: TGTGCCAGCAGCTTAGCCGAGCAAACACTGTTTTTT